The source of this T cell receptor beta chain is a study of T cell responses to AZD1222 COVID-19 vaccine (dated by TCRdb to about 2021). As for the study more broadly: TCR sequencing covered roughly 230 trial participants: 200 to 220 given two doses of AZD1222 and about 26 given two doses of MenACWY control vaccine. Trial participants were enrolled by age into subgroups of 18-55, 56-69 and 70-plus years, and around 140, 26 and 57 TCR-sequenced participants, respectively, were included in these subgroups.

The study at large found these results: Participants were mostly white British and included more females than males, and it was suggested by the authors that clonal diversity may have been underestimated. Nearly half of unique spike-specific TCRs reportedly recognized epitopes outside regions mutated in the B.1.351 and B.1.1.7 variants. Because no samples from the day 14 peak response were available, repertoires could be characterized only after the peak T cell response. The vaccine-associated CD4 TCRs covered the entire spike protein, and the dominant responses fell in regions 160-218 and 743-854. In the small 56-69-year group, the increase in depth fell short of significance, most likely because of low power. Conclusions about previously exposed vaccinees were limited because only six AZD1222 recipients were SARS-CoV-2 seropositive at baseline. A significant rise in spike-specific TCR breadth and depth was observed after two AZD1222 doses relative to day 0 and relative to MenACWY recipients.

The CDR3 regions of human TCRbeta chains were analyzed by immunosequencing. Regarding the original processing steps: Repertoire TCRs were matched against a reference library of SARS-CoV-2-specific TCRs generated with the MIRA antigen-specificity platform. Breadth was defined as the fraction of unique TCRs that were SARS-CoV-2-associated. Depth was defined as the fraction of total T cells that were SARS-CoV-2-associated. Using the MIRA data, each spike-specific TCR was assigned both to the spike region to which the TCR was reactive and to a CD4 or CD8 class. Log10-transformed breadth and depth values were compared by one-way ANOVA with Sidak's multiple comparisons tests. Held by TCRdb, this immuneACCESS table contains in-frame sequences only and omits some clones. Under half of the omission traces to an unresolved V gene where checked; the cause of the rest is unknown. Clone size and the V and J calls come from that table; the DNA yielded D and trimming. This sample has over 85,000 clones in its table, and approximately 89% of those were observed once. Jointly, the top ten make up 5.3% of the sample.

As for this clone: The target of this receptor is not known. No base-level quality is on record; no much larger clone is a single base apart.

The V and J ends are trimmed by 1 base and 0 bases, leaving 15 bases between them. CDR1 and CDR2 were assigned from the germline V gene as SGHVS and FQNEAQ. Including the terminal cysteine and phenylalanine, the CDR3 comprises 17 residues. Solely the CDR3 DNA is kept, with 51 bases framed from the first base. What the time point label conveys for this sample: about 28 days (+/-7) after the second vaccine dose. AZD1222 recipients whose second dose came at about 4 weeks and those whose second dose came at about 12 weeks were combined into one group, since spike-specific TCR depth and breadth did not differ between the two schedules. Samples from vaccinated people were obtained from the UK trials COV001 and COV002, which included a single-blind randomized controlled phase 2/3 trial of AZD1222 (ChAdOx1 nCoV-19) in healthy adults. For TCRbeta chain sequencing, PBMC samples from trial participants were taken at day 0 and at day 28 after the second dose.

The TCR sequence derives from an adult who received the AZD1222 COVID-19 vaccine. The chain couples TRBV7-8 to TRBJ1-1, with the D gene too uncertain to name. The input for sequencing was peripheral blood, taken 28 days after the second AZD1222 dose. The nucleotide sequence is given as TGTGCCAGCAGCTTAGACTCGGCGAGGGTTATGAACACTGAAGCTTTCTTT. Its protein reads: CASSLDSARVMNTEAFF. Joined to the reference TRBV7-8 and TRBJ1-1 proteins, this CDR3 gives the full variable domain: GAGVSQSPRYKVAKRGQDVALRCDPISGHVSLFWYQQALGQGPEFLTYFQNEAQLDKSGLPSDRFFAERPEGSVSTLKIQRTQQEDSAVYLCASSLDSARVMNTEAFFGQGTRLTVV.